This TCR beta chain derives from a study of control samples from healthy donors and cancer patients. This clone was observed a single time. Germline V CDR1 and CDR2: SGHRS, YFSETQ. Trimming took 2 bases from V and 8 from J, leaving 17 bases between them. The CDR3 is 16 amino acids. Produced via immunoSEQ multiplex PCR; TCRdb's table is partial and in-frame only. The table records about 140,000 clones, roughly 92% of them present only once. The source material was blood. The chain combines TRBV5-1 with TRBJ1-6; a weak D match, TRBD1 (5 bases). The sequence was collected from a man aged 35 to 55 in good health. The CDR3 nucleotides read TGCGCCAGCAGCTTAGTATTGGATGGGGCAGATTCACCCCTCCACTTT. Translation: CASSLVLDGADSPLHF.